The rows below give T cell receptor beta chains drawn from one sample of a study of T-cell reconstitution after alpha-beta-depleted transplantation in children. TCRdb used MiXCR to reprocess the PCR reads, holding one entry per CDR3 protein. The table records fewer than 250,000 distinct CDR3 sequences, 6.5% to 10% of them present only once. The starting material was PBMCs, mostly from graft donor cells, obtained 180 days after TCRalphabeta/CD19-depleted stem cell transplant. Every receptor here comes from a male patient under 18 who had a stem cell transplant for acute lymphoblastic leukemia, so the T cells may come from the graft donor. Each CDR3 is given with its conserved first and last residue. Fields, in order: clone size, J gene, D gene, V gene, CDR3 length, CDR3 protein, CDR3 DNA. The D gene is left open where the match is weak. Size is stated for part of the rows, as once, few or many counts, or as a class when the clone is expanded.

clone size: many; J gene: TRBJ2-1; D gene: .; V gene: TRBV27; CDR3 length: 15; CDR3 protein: CASSFRGSGYNEQFF; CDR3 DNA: TGTGCCAGCAGTTTCCGGGGATCGGGTTACAATGAGCAGTTCTTC
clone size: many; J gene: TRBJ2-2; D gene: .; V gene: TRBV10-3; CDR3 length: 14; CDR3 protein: CAVGGVRSTGELFF; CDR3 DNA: TGTGCCGTAGGAGGGGTTCGAAGCACCGGGGAGCTGTTTTTT
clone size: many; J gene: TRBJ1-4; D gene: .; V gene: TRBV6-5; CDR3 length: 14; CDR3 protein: CASRWGRVGEKLFF; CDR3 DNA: TGTGCCAGCAGGTGGGGCAGGGTAGGAGAAAAACTGTTTTTT
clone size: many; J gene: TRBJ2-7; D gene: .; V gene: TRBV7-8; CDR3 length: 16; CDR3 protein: CASSLSRLAGPYEQYF; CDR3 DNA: TGTGCCAGCAGCTTGTCCCGGCTAGCCGGCCCCTACGAGCAGTACTTC
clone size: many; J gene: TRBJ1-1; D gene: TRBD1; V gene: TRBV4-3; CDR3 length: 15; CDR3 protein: CASSQVYRGPTEAFF; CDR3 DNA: TGCGCCAGCAGCCAAGTGTACAGGGGGCCCACTGAAGCTTTCTTT
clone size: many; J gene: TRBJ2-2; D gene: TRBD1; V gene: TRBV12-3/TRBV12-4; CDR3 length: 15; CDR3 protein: CASSPSGTGTGELFF; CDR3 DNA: TGTGCCAGCAGCCCCTCCGGGACAGGTACCGGGGAGCTGTTTTTT
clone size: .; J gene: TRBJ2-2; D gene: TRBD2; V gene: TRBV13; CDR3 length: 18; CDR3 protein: CASSLGHTSGRGTGELFF; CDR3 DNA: TGTGCCAGCAGCTTAGGCCATACTAGCGGGAGAGGAACCGGGGAGCTGTTTTTT
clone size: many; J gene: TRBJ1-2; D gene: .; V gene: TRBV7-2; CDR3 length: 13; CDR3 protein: CASSLAGEDGYTF; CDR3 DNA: TGTGCCAGCAGCTTAGCAGGGGAGGATGGCTACACCTTC
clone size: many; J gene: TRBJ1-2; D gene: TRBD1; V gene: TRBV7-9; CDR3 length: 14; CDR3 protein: CASSSDRGRYGYTF; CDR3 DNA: TGTGCCAGCAGCTCCGACAGGGGAAGGTATGGCTACACCTTC
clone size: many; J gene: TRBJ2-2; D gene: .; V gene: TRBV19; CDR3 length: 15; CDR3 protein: CASKGGRENTGELFF; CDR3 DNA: TGTGCCAGTAAGGGCGGGCGGGAGAACACCGGGGAGCTGTTTTTT
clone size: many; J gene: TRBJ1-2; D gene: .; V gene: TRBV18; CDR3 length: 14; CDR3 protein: CASSPQDSSYGYTF; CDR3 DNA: TGTGCCAGCTCACCTCAAGACAGTTCCTATGGCTACACCTTC
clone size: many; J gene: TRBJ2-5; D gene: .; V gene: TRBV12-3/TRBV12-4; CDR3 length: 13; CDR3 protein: CASSFTGRETQYF; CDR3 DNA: TGTGCCAGCAGTTTTACGGGGCGAGAGACCCAGTACTTC
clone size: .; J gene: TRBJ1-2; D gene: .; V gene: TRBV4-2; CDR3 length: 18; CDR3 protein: CASSQDQQGMGSLYGYTF; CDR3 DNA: TGTGCCAGCAGCCAAGATCAGCAGGGGATGGGGAGCCTCTATGGCTACACCTTC
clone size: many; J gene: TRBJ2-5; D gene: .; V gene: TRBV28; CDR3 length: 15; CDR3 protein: CASSFEIGLGETQYF; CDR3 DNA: TGTGCCAGCAGTTTCGAAATAGGCCTCGGGGAGACCCAGTACTTC
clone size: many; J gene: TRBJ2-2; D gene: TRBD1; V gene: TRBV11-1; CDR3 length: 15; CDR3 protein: CASSQTGPNTGELFF; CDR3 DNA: TGTGCCAGCAGCCAGACAGGGCCAAACACCGGGGAGCTGTTTTTT
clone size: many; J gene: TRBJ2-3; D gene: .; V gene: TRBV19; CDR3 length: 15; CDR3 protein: CASSTPLTFTDTQYF; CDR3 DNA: TGTGCCAGCAGTACCCCCCTGACTTTCACAGATACGCAGTATTTT
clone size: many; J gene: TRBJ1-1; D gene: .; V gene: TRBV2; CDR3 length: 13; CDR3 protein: CASSDRLNTEAFF; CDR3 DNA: TGTGCCAGCAGTGATCGGCTGAACACTGAAGCTTTCTTT
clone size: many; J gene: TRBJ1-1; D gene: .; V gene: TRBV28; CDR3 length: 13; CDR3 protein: CASSRPPGAEAFF; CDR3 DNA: TGTGCCAGCAGCCGACCCCCCGGGGCTGAAGCTTTCTTT
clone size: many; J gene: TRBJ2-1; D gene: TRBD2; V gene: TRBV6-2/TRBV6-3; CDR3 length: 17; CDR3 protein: CASTLLRREGRRNEQFF; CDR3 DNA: TGTGCCAGCACCCTGCTAAGGCGGGAGGGCCGTAGGAATGAGCAGTTCTTC
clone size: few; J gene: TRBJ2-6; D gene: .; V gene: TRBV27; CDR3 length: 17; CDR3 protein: CASSQTGSNSGANVLTF; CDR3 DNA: TGTGCCAGCAGTCAGACAGGATCAAACTCTGGGGCCAACGTCCTGACTTTC
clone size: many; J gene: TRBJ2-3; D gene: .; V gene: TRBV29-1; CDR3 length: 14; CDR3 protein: CSLTRGSIGDTQYF; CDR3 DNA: TGCAGTCTTACAAGGGGAAGTATAGGAGATACGCAGTATTTT
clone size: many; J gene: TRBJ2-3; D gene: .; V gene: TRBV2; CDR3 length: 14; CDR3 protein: CASPGEGPENTQYF; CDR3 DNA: TGTGCCAGTCCTGGAGAGGGGCCAGAGAATACGCAGTATTTT
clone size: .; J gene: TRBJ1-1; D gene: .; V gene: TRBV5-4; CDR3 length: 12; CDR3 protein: CASSLVGRGAFF; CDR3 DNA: TGTGCCAGCAGCTTGGTCGGTCGGGGAGCTTTCTTT
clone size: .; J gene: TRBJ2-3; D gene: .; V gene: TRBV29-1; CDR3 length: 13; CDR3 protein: CSVEVVITHTEYF; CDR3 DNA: TGCAGCGTTGAAGTCGTGATCACACATACGGAGTATTTT
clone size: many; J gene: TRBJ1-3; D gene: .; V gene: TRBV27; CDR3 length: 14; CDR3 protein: CASSSGLLSGTIYF; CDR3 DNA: TGTGCCAGCAGTTCCGGGCTCCTAAGCGGCACCATATATTTT
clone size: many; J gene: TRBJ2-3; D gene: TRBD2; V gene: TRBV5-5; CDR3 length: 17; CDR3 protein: CASSTGIGTSGSYTQYF; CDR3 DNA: TGTGCCAGCAGCACGGGCATCGGGACTAGCGGGAGTTATACGCAGTATTTT
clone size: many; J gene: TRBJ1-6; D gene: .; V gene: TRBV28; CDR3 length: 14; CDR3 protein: CASSLAVRDSPLHF; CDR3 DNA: TGTGCCAGCAGTTTAGCAGTGCGGGACTCACCCCTCCACTTT
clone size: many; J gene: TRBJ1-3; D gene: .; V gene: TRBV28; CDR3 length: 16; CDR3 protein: CASSGPGGPPGNTIYF; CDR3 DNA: TGTGCCAGCTCCGGACCCGGGGGACCGCCTGGAAACACCATATATTTT
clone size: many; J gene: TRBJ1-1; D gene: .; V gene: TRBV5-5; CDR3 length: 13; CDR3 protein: CASSLAATTEAFF; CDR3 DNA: TGTGCCAGCAGCTTGGCCGCCACCACGGAAGCTTTCTTT
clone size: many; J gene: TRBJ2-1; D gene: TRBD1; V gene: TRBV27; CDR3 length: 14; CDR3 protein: CASSLTTGMGEQFF; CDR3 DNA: TGTGCCAGCAGCCTTACGACAGGGATGGGTGAGCAGTTCTTC
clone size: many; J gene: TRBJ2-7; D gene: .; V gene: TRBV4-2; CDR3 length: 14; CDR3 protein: CASSQESRPYEQYF; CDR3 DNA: TGTGCCAGCAGCCAAGAATCACGCCCCTACGAGCAGTACTTC
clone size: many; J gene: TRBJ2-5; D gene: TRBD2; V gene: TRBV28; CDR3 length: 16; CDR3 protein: CASSLGGGRTQETQYF; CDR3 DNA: TGTGCCAGCAGTTTAGGCGGGGGGCGGACCCAAGAGACCCAGTACTTC
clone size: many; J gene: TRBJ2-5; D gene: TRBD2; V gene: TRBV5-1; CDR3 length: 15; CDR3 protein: CASSRAGLDSETQYF; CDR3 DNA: TGCGCCAGCAGTCGTGCCGGACTAGATTCAGAGACCCAGTACTTC
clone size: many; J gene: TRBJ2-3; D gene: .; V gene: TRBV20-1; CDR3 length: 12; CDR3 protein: CSASASTDTQYF; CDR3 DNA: TGCAGTGCTAGCGCTAGCACAGATACGCAGTATTTT
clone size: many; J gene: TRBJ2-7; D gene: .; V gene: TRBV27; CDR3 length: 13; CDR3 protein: CASSSYEGYEQYF; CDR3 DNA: TGTGCCAGCAGTTCCTATGAGGGGTACGAGCAGTACTTC
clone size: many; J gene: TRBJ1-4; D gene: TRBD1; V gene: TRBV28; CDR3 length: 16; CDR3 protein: CASSLWGTGEDEKLFF; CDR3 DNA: TGTGCCAGCAGTTTATGGGGGACAGGCGAGGATGAAAAACTGTTTTTT
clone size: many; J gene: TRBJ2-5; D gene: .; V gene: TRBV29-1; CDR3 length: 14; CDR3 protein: CSGRDRYRGETQYF; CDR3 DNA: TGCAGCGGGAGGGATAGGTACCGAGGAGAGACCCAGTACTTC
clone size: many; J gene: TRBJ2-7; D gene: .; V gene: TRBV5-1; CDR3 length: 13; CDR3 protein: CASSGILASEQYF; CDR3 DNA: TGCGCCTCCTCCGGGATCCTCGCCTCCGAGCAGTACTTC
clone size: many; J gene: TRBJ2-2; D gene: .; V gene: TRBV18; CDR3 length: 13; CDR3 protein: CASSPIGAGELFF; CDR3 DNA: TGTGCCAGCTCACCTATCGGGGCCGGGGAGCTGTTTTTT